The 16 T cell receptor beta chains below were found in one sample sequenced in a study of OX40 agonist ivuxolimab in advanced cancers. Libraries were built with the immunoSEQ multiplex PCR assay. Entries here come from immuneACCESS through TCRdb and include only in-frame sequences with V and J called. Some clones fail to appear in such tables; in the studies checked, an unresolved V gene covers under half of the shortfall, and the cause of the remainder is unknown. Counted in this sample were nearly 85,000 clones; around 78% of them appeared once. Approximately 0.79% of the sample is taken by the ten largest. This sample comprised CD4+ or CD8+ T cells sorted from blood, obtained in a trial of the OX40 agonist ivuxolimab. The receptors were gathered from an adult with an advanced solid tumor such as melanoma, head and neck, liver or kidney cancer.

The chain is built from TRBV7-3 and TRBJ1-6, with D unresolved. Germline lookup yields CDR1 SGHTA and CDR2 FQGTGA. The V and J ends lost 0 bases and 9 bases respectively, with 6 bases between them. The CDR3 has 13 amino acids. The CDR3 bases are TGTGCCAGCAGCTTAACGGTGTCTTCACCCCTCCACTTT. Translation gives CASSLTVSSPLHF.

This chain connects TRBV6-6 to TRBJ1-3; D may be TRBD1 (6 bases). Trimming removed 8 bases at V and 0 bases at J, with 17 bases between. The CDR3 runs 16 residues. Germline V gene sequence: CDR1 MNHNY, CDR2 SVGAGI (reference sequence). This CDR3 reads CASEIPGESSGNTIYF. The CDR3, as DNA: TGTGCCAGCGAGATTCCAGGGGAATCCTCTGGAAACACCATATATTTT.

The chain is built from TRBV11-1 and TRBJ2-1, with TRBD1 identical over 8 bases. The CDR3 covers 14 residues. Looked up from germline, CDR1 is SGHAT and CDR2 is FQDESV (reference sequence). V shed 5 bases and J 7 bases; nucleotides not matched to a gene: 7. This CDR3 reads CASSPRTGWNEQFF. The DNA for the CDR3 is TGTGCCAGCAGCCCCCGGACAGGGTGGAATGAGCAGTTCTTC.

The chain carries TRBV14 and TRBJ2-5; possible D gene TRBD1, 6 bases. The length of the CDR3 is 19 residues. Per germline, CDR1 SGHDN and CDR2 FVKESK. The V and J ends lost 4 bases and 2 bases respectively, with 26 bases between them. The CDR3 nucleotides read TGTGCCAGCAGCCCCGGGATGGGGACACCAACGTCTCCACAAGAGACCCAGTACTTC. Protein product: CASSPGMGTPTSPQETQYF.

V and J are TRBV5-6 and TRBJ2-5; D unclear. This CDR3 is built from 11 residues. Germline lookup yields CDR1 SGHDT and CDR2 YYEEEE. V lost 4 bases to trimming and J lost 14 bases, with 15 bases between them. The CDR3 nucleotides are TGTGCCAGCAGCACTTCAAGCTGGCCATACTTC. Translating gives CASSTSSWPYF.

V is TRBV2 and J is TRBJ1-1, with 8 positions matching TRBD1. The V gene's germline CDR1 is SNHLY and CDR2 FYNNEI. V lost 5 bases to trimming and J lost 5 bases; unmatched junction nucleotides: 13. CDR3 length: 16 residues. The CDR3 sequence: CASSTNPQGAETEAFF. The CDR3 coding sequence is TGTGCCAGCAGTACTAACCCCCAGGGGGCCGAAACTGAAGCTTTCTTT.

The V gene is TRBV19, the J gene TRBJ1-5, with a weak D call TRBD1 (6 bases). CDR1 LNHDA and CDR2 SQIVND come from the germline V gene (reference sequence). Trimming cost V 6 bases and J 4 bases, with 19 bases left between them. CDR3 length: 16 residues. The CDR3 region is CASSLDPPGANQPQHF. Written as DNA, the CDR3 is TGTGCCAGTAGCTTAGACCCTCCAGGGGCTAATCAGCCCCAGCATTTT.

J is TRBJ1-5 and V is TRBV6-4; 10 bases are a match to TRBD1. With V trimmed by 0 bases and J by 5 bases, 4 bases remained unmatched. In germline, CDR1 is MRHNA, CDR2 SNTAGT. The CDR3 has 16 residues. CDR3 coding DNA: TGTGCCAGCAGTGACTCGACAGGGGGCAGGGATCAGCCCCAGCATTTT. Residues: CASSDSTGGRDQPQHF.

The genes are TRBV4-3 and TRBJ1-1, with no clear D. The CDR3 covers 13 residues. Per germline, CDR1 LGHNA and CDR2 YSLEER. Trimming cost V 4 bases and J 0 bases, with 6 bases left between them. In DNA form, the CDR3 reads TGCGCCAGCAGCCGTCAGATGAACACTGAAGCTTTCTTT. Amino acid sequence: CASSRQMNTEAFF.

This clone has a single count. The V gene is TRBV7-3, the J gene TRBJ2-3; 7 bases are a match to TRBD1. V lost 4 bases, J lost 2 bases, and 6 bases stayed unmatched. CDR1 is SGHTA and CDR2 is FQGTGA in the germline V gene. CDR3 length equals 15 residues. CDR3 residues: CASSSTGANTDTQYF. The CDR3 DNA reads as TGTGCCAGCAGCTCCACAGGGGCCAACACAGATACGCAGTATTTT.

In its sample, this clone was seen a few times. This chain uses TRBV29-1 with TRBJ2-2; 7 nucleotides align to TRBD1. The CDR3 runs to 13 residues. Germline CDR1 reads SQVTM; CDR2 reads ANQGSEA. Losses at the gene ends were 6 bases for V and 7 bases for J; bases not matched to a gene: 8. Here the CDR3 reads CSVTITGVGELFF. The CDR3 DNA sequence: TGCAGCGTCACAATAACAGGGGTCGGGGAGCTGTTTTTT.

The chain has TRBV7-2 and TRBJ1-5; no clear D gene. From germline, CDR1 is SGHTA and CDR2 FQGNSA. The CDR3 is 15 amino acids. V was cut by 3 bases and J by 4 bases, with 13 bases left in between. The CDR3 region is CASSFLEGENQPQHF. Written as DNA, the CDR3 is TGTGCCAGCAGCTTCCTCGAGGGTGAAAATCAGCCCCAGCATTTT.

J is TRBJ2-2 and V is TRBV18; 12 nucleotides agree with TRBD2. The CDR3 spans 17 residues. V was clipped by 7 bases and J by 0 bases; unmatched bases: 6. The V gene's germline CDR1 is KGHSH and CDR2 LQKENI. CDR3 sequence: CASLRTSGAANTGELFF. Written as DNA, the CDR3 is TGTGCCAGCTTACGGACTAGCGGGGCGGCGAACACCGGGGAGCTGTTTTTT.

V is TRBV7-7 and J is TRBJ2-1; a weak D match, TRBD2 (6 bases). The CDR3 loop spans 13 amino acids. Germline CDR1 SSHAT, CDR2 FNYEAQ (reference sequence). The V and J ends lost 2 bases and 5 bases respectively, with 7 bases between them. The CDR3 sequence: CASSLSGDNEQFF. For the CDR3, the DNA is TGTGCCAGCAGCTTATCGGGGGACAATGAGCAGTTCTTC.

The genes are TRBV11-2 and TRBJ1-2; TRBD1 agrees at 8 bases. V shed 2 bases, J shed 7 bases, and the junction held 6 bases outside the gene matches. This CDR3 has 14 amino acids. Germline assignment: CDR1 SGHAT and CDR2 FQNNGV. The chain's CDR3 is CASSLTDRDTGYTF. The CDR3 DNA reads as TGTGCCAGCAGCTTAACGGACAGGGATACTGGCTACACCTTC.

This clone was counted a few times. The chain carries TRBV5-1 and TRBJ2-5, with TRBD1 matching over 8 bases. Germline V lookup: CDR1 SGHRS, CDR2 YFSETQ. CDR3 size: 13 residues. J was trimmed by 5 bases and V by 4 bases; bases with no gene match: 4. CDR3 sequence reads: CASSLTGDETQYF. CDR3 coding DNA: TGCGCCAGCAGCCTGACAGGGGATGAGACCCAGTACTTC.